These 14 T cell receptor beta chains originate from one sample sequenced in a study of blood T cell repertoires in COVID-19. Sequenced by immunoSEQ multiplex PCR; TCRdb stores in-frame clones only, minus some. The table records fewer than 300,000 clones, around 82% of them present only once. Input material: peripheral blood. Every receptor here comes from a woman aged 18 to 35 with acute or convalescent COVID-19.

V is TRBV4-3 and J is TRBJ2-1, with a weak D call TRBD1 (5 bases). Trimming took 3 bases from V and 9 from J, leaving 12 bases between them. CDR1 LGHNA and CDR2 YSLEER come from the germline V gene. The CDR3 is made up of 13 amino acids. The CDR3, as DNA: TGCGCCAGCAGCCAGGAGCAGGGTGTTGAGCAGTTCTTC. This sequence encodes CASSQEQGVEQFF.

J is TRBJ2-1 and V is TRBV7-3; maybe TRBD2 (6 bases). Germline values: CDR1 SGHTA, CDR2 FQGTGA. V lost 5 bases to trimming and J lost 8 bases, with 22 bases between them. The CDR3 is 16 residues long. CDR3 in amino acids: CASSRSGNAGSDEQFF. CDR3 nucleotides: TGTGCCAGCAGCCGATCGGGGAATGCGGGGTCGGATGAGCAGTTCTTC.

The J gene is TRBJ1-4, the V gene TRBV7-2, with unresolved D. Germline loops: CDR1 SGHTA, CDR2 FQGNSA. The CDR3 covers 14 residues. Trimming took off 3 bases at V and 5 bases at J, with 10 bases between the two ends. CDR3 loop: CASSLVYGNEKLFF. The CDR3 nucleotides are TGTGCCAGCAGCTTGGTCTACGGGAATGAAAAACTGTTTTTT.

This rearrangement joins TRBV19 to TRBJ2-1; 13 nucleotides line up with TRBD2. Germline V gene data show CDR1 as LNHDA and CDR2 as SQIVND (reference sequence). The CDR3 length is 15 residues. V shed 9 bases, J shed 4 bases, and the junction held 6 bases outside the gene matches. CDR3: CASRVGLAGYNEQFF. The CDR3 DNA follows: TGTGCCAGCCGAGTGGGACTAGCGGGATACAATGAGCAGTTCTTC.

The V gene is TRBV3-1 (or the pseudogene TRBV3-2), the J gene TRBJ2-1, with D uncertain. The CDR3 loop spans 15 amino acids. Trimming took 0 bases from V and 8 from J, leaving 14 bases between them. Germline loops: CDR1 LGHDT, CDR2 YNNKEL (reference sequence). CDR3 amino acids: CASSQESPVWYEQFF. The CDR3 coding sequence is TGTGCCAGCAGCCAAGAGTCTCCAGTCTGGTATGAGCAGTTCTTC.

This clone was counted a few times. This rearrangement joins TRBV27 to TRBJ1-1, with 7 positions matching TRBD1. Germline-derived CDR1 and CDR2 are MNHEY and SMNVEV (reference sequence). V lost 4 bases to trimming and J lost 4 bases; unmatched junction nucleotides: 6. CDR3 size: 14 residues. The chain's CDR3 is CASSSPYRGTEAFF. As DNA, the CDR3 is TGTGCCAGCAGTTCGCCATACAGGGGCACTGAAGCTTTCTTT.

This clone appeared a single time. The chain employs TRBV9 and TRBJ2-5, with 7 nucleotides matching TRBD1. The CDR3 totals 16 residues. In germline, CDR1 is SGDLS, CDR2 YYNGEE. V shed 0 bases and J 2 bases; nucleotides not matched to a gene: 7. The CDR3 DNA is TGTGCCAGCAGCGTAGTGGGTCTCAGGGGGCAAGAGACCCAGTACTTC. It specifies CASSVVGLRGQETQYF.

V and J are TRBV2 and TRBJ2-6; D call uncertain. This CDR3 has 16 amino acids. The V end was cut by 5 bases, the J end by 0 bases, with 11 bases between. Per germline, CDR1 SNHLY and CDR2 FYNNEI. The CDR3 sequence is CASSRNEASGANVLTF. The CDR3 bases are TGTGCCAGCAGTCGAAATGAAGCCTCTGGGGCCAACGTCCTGACTTTC.

The chain has TRBV4-2 and TRBJ1-1, with D maybe TRBD1 (5 bases). Germline loops: CDR1 LGHNA, CDR2 YNFKEQ. V was clipped by 0 bases and J by 4 bases, with 15 bases between them. The CDR3 has 16 amino acids. The CDR3 is CASSQEGQGGTTEAFF. CDR3 in DNA: TGTGCCAGCAGCCAAGAAGGGCAGGGAGGGACCACTGAAGCTTTCTTT.

The chain combines TRBV6-6 with TRBJ1-6; TRBD1 agrees at 8 bases. V was pared by 3 bases and J by 7 bases, with 5 bases of the junction left unmatched. The germline V gene has CDR1 MNHNY and CDR2 SVGAGI (reference sequence). This CDR3 comprises 15 residues. The CDR3: CASSYFTGGNSPLHF. CDR3 nucleotide sequence: TGTGCCAGCAGTTATTTCACAGGGGGGAATTCACCCCTCCACTTT.

This chain uses TRBV5-1 with TRBJ2-7; TRBD1 aligns across 8 bases. The CDR3 runs to 15 residues. V gave up 2 bases and J gave up 3 bases; unmatched junction bases: 7. Germline assignment: CDR1 SGHRS and CDR2 YFSETQ. The CDR3 DNA reads as TGCGCCAGCAGCTTAGGGCAGGGGGCACGCTACGAGCAGTACTTC. Translating it yields CASSLGQGARYEQYF.

The gene calls are TRBV6-5 and TRBJ2-5; TRBD2 might be the D (6 bases). The V gene lost 0 bases and the J gene lost 5 bases, with 10 bases spanning the gap. CDR3 size: 14 residues. Per the germline V gene, CDR1 is MNHEY and CDR2 is SVGAGI. DNA for the CDR3: TGTGCCAGCAGTTACTCTCGGAGCGGGGAGACCCAGTACTTC. Translation: CASSYSRSGETQYF.

The rearrangement joins TRBV18 to TRBJ1-1; a possible D gene is TRBD1 (6 bases). Germline V lookup: CDR1 KGHSH, CDR2 LQKENI. This CDR3 is 15 amino acids long. With 3 bases removed from V and 0 bases from J, the gap between germline ends came to 11 bases. In DNA, the CDR3 is TGTGCCAGCTCACCCCAGGGACATATGAACACTGAAGCTTTCTTT. The encoded protein is CASSPQGHMNTEAFF.

The table lists this clone with a count of one. CDR3: CASSRRQGSSPLHF. The CDR3 DNA reads TGTGCCAGCAGCCGTCGACAGGGTTCTTCACCCCTCCACTTT. The chain combines TRBV6-5 with TRBJ1-6, with TRBD1 matching over 7 bases. From germline, CDR1 is MNHEY and CDR2 SVGAGI. The ends lost 6 bases at V and 9 bases at J; junction bases unmatched: 8. The CDR3 runs to 14 residues.